These 30 T cell receptor beta chains were all obtained from the same sample, sequenced in a study of beta chain features in type 1 diabetes (dated by TCRdb to the late 2010s). Broad study findings and their caveats: Type 1 diabetes patients showed a moderate but significant shortening of TCRB CDR3 length in all four CD4+ subsets.

Their cognate antigens are unknown. The library was built by means of the immunoSEQ multiplex PCR assay. All of the isolated RNA was reverse transcribed with the High Capacity cDNA Reverse Transcription Kit, so expressed TCRB transcripts were sequenced. This is the immuneACCESS table as TCRdb keeps it, with only in-frame sequences that have V and J called. A part of the clones is gone; compared with another copy, unresolved V genes explain less than half, and the rest is unexplained. Recorded for this sample are hundreds of thousands of clones; roughly an eighth of them occurred a single time. Of the sample, around 0.022% is held by the ten largest clones. Source material: naive CD4+ T cells from blood. The cell subset or site label on this specimen signifies: true naive CD4+ T cells. Every receptor here comes from a man aged 18 to 30 with type 1 diabetes.

This clone was observed a few times. Other DNA variants within this sample encode the same CDR3. The chain joins TRBV14 to TRBJ2-7; D uncertain. The CDR3 is 11 amino acids. Trimming removed 4 bases at V and 3 bases at J, with 4 bases between. Germline V gene lookup returns CDR1 SGHDN and CDR2 FVKESK. CDR3 bases: TGTGCCAGCAGCCGACACTACGAGCAGTACTTC. It yields the protein CASSRHYEQYF.

The gene calls are TRBV6-1 and TRBJ1-6, with D possibly TRBD1 on 6 matching bases. V lost 3 bases and J 14 bases, leaving 23 bases between the germline ends. The germline V gene encodes CDR1 MNHNS and CDR2 SASEGT. The CDR3 is made up of 16 amino acids. The CDR3 sequence is CASSDIVTGPRMALHF. CDR3 DNA sequence: TGTGCCAGCAGTGATATTGTGACAGGCCCACGTATGGCCCTCCACTTT.

In this sample, this clone turned up a few times. V usage is TRBV5-1 and J usage is TRBJ2-3, with TRBD1 matching over 9 bases. V lost 3 bases, J lost 2 bases, and 7 bases stayed unmatched. The CDR3 runs 16 residues. Germline V gene data show CDR1 as SGHRS and CDR2 as YFSETQ. Here the CDR3 reads CASSSSGTGPTDTQYF. DNA for the CDR3: TGCGCCAGCAGCTCGTCCGGGACAGGGCCCACAGATACGCAGTATTTT.

This clone has just a few counts. V usage is TRBV10-3 and J usage is TRBJ1-1; tentative D call: TRBD1 (6 bases). V shed 3 bases and J shed 10 bases, with 15 bases lying between them. CDR1 and CDR2 from the germline V gene are ENHRY and SYGVKD. CDR3 length equals 13 residues. In DNA form, the CDR3 reads TGTGCCATCAGTGATGGGGGGCAAATTACAGCTTTCTTT. This sequence encodes CAISDGGQITAFF.

The genes are TRBV5-1 and TRBJ1-4; D is uncertain. In germline, CDR1 is SGHRS, CDR2 YFSETQ. CDR3 size: 13 residues. V dropped 0 bases and J dropped 8 bases, with 8 bases sitting between them. The CDR3 protein is CASSLDRSEKLFF. CDR3 nucleotide sequence: TGCGCCAGCAGCTTGGACAGAAGCGAAAAACTGTTTTTT. Supplemented by reference TRBV5-1 and TRBJ1-4, the full variable domain reads KAGVTQTPRYLIKTRGQQVTLSCSPISGHRSVSWYQQTPGQGLQFLFEYFSETQRNKGNFPGRFSGRQFSNSRSEMNVSTLELGDSALYLCASSLDRSEKLFFGSGTQLSVL.

There are a few counts of this clone. The chain links TRBV7-3 to TRBJ1-1; unclear D gene. Trimming left V 1 base short and J 4 bases short, with 4 bases between. The germline CDR1 and CDR2 sequences are SGHTA and FQGTGA. The CDR3 has 12 residues. CDR3 region: CASSLSGTEAFF. In DNA form, the CDR3 reads TGTGCCAGCAGCTTAAGTGGCACTGAAGCTTTCTTT.

This clone was recorded a few times. The chain combines TRBV10-3 with TRBJ1-1; maybe TRBD1 (5 bases). The germline V gene encodes CDR1 ENHRY and CDR2 SYGVKD. This CDR3 has 13 amino acids. Trimming stripped 10 bases from V and 4 bases from J, with 16 bases between. The CDR3 nucleotides read TGTGCCAGCACCAGGGATTCGGGCACTGAAGCTTTCTTT. It codes for CASTRDSGTEAFF.

The rearrangement links TRBV19 to TRBJ2-7; D might be TRBD2 (6 bases). V gave up 8 bases and J gave up 4 bases, with 18 bases separating them. Germline V gene lookup returns CDR1 LNHDA and CDR2 SQIVND (reference sequence). The CDR3 covers 14 residues. CDR3 protein: CASAGTPTGYEQYF. The DNA of the CDR3 is TGTGCCAGTGCAGGGACTCCCACGGGGTACGAGCAGTACTTC.

J is TRBJ1-3 and V is TRBV10-3; D is undetermined. Germline V gene sequence: CDR1 ENHRY, CDR2 SYGVKD. The CDR3 is 15 residues long. V was shortened by 8 bases and J by 3 bases, with 17 bases between the two germline ends. The CDR3 sequence: CAIGSGDTFGNTIYF. The CDR3 nucleotides are TGTGCCATCGGGAGTGGAGACACGTTTGGAAACACCATATATTTT.

This clone showed up just a few times. This CDR3 reads CASSYGQGAFF. The CDR3 coding sequence is TGTGCCAGCAGTTACGGTCAGGGAGCTTTCTTT. The chain joins TRBV6-6 to TRBJ1-1, with D perhaps matching TRBD1 (5 bases). Germline-derived CDR1 and CDR2 are MNHNY and SVGAGI (reference sequence). This CDR3 contains 11 residues. Trimming stripped 2 bases from V and 10 bases from J, with 8 bases between.

Only a few counts were recorded for this clone. The rearrangement uses TRBV6-5 and TRBJ1-2, with D tentatively TRBD1 (6 bases). The CDR3 runs to 15 residues. The V and J ends lost 7 bases and 3 bases respectively, with 18 bases between them. Germline V gene lookup returns CDR1 MNHEY and CDR2 SVGAGI. The DNA for the CDR3 is TGTGCCAGCACCCCCGCCTCAGGGGCTGACTATGGCTACACCTTC. Translating gives CASTPASGADYGYTF.

This clone turned up a few times. This chain uses TRBV5-6 with TRBJ2-7; 8 bases are shared with TRBD1. The CDR3 has 14 residues. The V gene's germline CDR1 is SGHDT and CDR2 YYEEEE. V trimming: 3 bases; J trimming: 4 bases; junction bases outside the gene matches: 6. The CDR3 DNA follows: TGTGCCAGCAGCTATTTCGGGACAGGATACGAGCAGTACTTC. Residues: CASSYFGTGYEQYF.

The V call is TRBV7-2, the J call TRBJ1-4; 8 positions agree with TRBD1. The V and J ends lost 5 bases and 7 bases, in that order; junction bases with no gene match: 9. The CDR3 runs 15 residues. Germline CDR1 is SGHTA and CDR2 is FQGNSA. CDR3: CASSPRGLEGEKLFF. The CDR3 DNA reads TGTGCCAGCAGCCCCAGGGGGCTGGAGGGTGAAAAACTGTTTTTT.

This chain connects TRBV28 to TRBJ2-2, with D possibly matching TRBD1 (5 bases). The CDR3 is 13 residues long. The germline V gene has CDR1 MDHEN and CDR2 SYDVKM. Trimming took 7 bases from V and 2 from J, leaving 8 bases between them. The CDR3 nucleotides are TGTGCCAGCACGGACACAAACACCGGGGAGCTGTTTTTT. Translating it yields CASTDTNTGELFF.

This clone turned up a few times. V usage is TRBV11-2 and J usage is TRBJ2-5; D tentatively reads TRBD1 or TRBD2 (6 bases each). V lost 1 base, J lost 4 bases, and 22 bases lay in between. The CDR3 contains 18 residues. Germline loops: CDR1 SGHAT, CDR2 FQNNGV. The CDR3 sequence: CASSLVGWGALALETQYF. The CDR3 DNA reads TGTGCCAGCAGCTTAGTGGGTTGGGGGGCACTGGCCCTAGAGACCCAGTACTTC.

A few counts support this clone. At the DNA level, this CDR3 is encoded by other sequences in the same sample as well. The J gene is TRBJ2-1, the V gene TRBV18, with D unresolved. Germline-derived CDR1 and CDR2 are KGHSH and LQKENI. CDR3 size: 12 residues. With 0 bases removed from V and 5 bases from J, the gap between germline ends came to 2 bases. DNA for the CDR3: TGTGCCAGCTCACCACCTAACAATGAGCAGTTCTTC. Translated: CASSPPNNEQFF.

V and J are TRBV6-6 and TRBJ1-1; TRBD1 might be the D (5 bases). Germline CDR1 reads MNHNY; CDR2 reads SVGAGI (reference sequence). This CDR3 comprises 15 residues. The V end lost 6 bases, the J end lost 0 bases, and 14 bases lay between the germline ends. CDR3 sequence: CASRHQGSLNTEAFF. The DNA for the CDR3 is TGTGCCAGCAGACACCAGGGATCTCTGAACACTGAAGCTTTCTTT.

The V gene is TRBV29-1, the J gene TRBJ2-5, with TRBD1 as a possible D gene (5 bases). The germline CDR1 and CDR2 sequences are SQVTM and ANQGSEA. The CDR3 is 13 amino acids. The V and J ends lost 3 bases and 1 base respectively, with 9 bases between them. CDR3 sequence: CSVDFRAQETQYF. In DNA, the CDR3 is TGCAGCGTTGATTTCAGGGCCCAAGAGACCCAGTACTTC.

The V gene is TRBV28, the J gene TRBJ2-5; D call uncertain. V lost 5 bases and J lost 4, with 5 bases in between. The CDR3 totals 11 residues. CDR1 is MDHEN and CDR2 is SYDVKM in the germline V gene. The chain's CDR3 is CASSITETQYF. CDR3 DNA: TGTGCCAGCAGTATAACAGAGACCCAGTACTTC.

This clone occurred a few times. The chain links TRBV7-9 to TRBJ1-2; TRBD1 matches 9 bases. Germline trimming cut 3 bases from V and 5 bases from J; bases unmatched to any gene: 10. From germline, CDR1 is SEHNR and CDR2 FQNEAQ (reference sequence). This CDR3 is 16 amino acids long. The CDR3 loop reads CASSFTPGQGTYGYTF. The CDR3 coding sequence is TGTGCCAGCAGCTTTACACCGGGACAGGGAACGTATGGCTACACCTTC.

The chain employs TRBV5-6 and TRBJ2-1, with 11 bases aligning to TRBD1. CDR3 length equals 18 residues. CDR1 is SGHDT, CDR2 YYEEEE, per germline. With 2 bases clipped from V and 1 base from J, the junction kept 8 bases outside the gene matches. As DNA, the CDR3 is TGTGCCAGCAGCTTCTGGACAGGGGGCTTCGTTTCCTACAATGAGCAGTTCTTC. Its translation is CASSFWTGGFVSYNEQFF.

This clone was observed a few times. The V gene is TRBV28, the J gene TRBJ2-3; a possible D gene is TRBD2 (5 bases). V lost 6 bases and J 1 base, leaving 14 bases between the germline ends. The CDR3 runs 15 residues. The germline V gene encodes CDR1 MDHEN and CDR2 SYDVKM. CDR3 in DNA: TGTGCCAGCAGCCCAGGAGGTTCGGGCACAGATACGCAGTATTTT. It specifies CASSPGGSGTDTQYF.

This rearrangement joins TRBV7-9 to TRBJ2-3; D possibly corresponds to TRBD2 (6 bases). With 10 bases removed from V and 6 bases from J, the gap between germline ends came to 20 bases. Germline V lookup: CDR1 SEHNR, CDR2 FQNEAQ (reference sequence). The CDR3 is 14 amino acids. The CDR3 nucleotides are TGTGCCATCACGGGGAGGACCTCCGGGGATACGCAGTATTTT. It specifies CAITGRTSGDTQYF.

The sample holds a few counts of this clone. V usage is TRBV7-3 and J usage is TRBJ2-1; a possible D gene is TRBD1 (6 bases). Between the trimmed V and J ends, which lost 5 bases and 1 base, there was a span of 9 bases. Germline values: CDR1 SGHTA, CDR2 FQGTGA. The CDR3 runs 14 residues. The DNA for the CDR3 is TGTGCCAGCAGCCCAGGACAGTCCTACAATGAGCAGTTCTTC. It codes for CASSPGQSYNEQFF.

V usage is TRBV27 and J usage is TRBJ1-2; D remains unclear. The CDR3 has 16 amino acids. Germline CDR1 MNHEY, CDR2 SMNVEV (reference sequence). V lost 5 bases to trimming and J lost 0 bases, with 16 bases between them. For the CDR3, the DNA is TGTGCCAGCAGTCCTAGACCAGCCCTATCTAACTATGGCTACACCTTC. Translation gives CASSPRPALSNYGYTF.

Only a few counts were recorded for this clone. V is TRBV5-1 and J is TRBJ2-7; 8 bases align to TRBD1. CDR3 length: 17 amino acids. CDR1 SGHRS and CDR2 YFSETQ come from the germline V gene. Unmatched junction bases numbered 10, after V lost 2 bases and J lost 0 bases. CDR3 DNA: TGCGCCAGCAGCTTATTAAAGACAGGGGCAAGCTCCTACGAGCAGTACTTC. This sequence encodes CASSLLKTGASSYEQYF.

This chain joins TRBV6-5 and TRBJ2-3, with a possible D match to TRBD2 (5 bases). V was clipped by 6 bases and J by 0 bases, with 10 bases between them. CDR1 is MNHEY, CDR2 SVGAGI, per germline. The CDR3 is 14 amino acids. Here the CDR3 reads CASRLRASTDTQYF. CDR3 DNA sequence: TGTGCCAGCAGGCTGCGGGCCAGCACAGATACGCAGTATTTT.

This rearrangement joins TRBV2 to TRBJ2-7; D gene ambiguous. Germline assignment: CDR1 SNHLY and CDR2 FYNNEI. This CDR3 has 12 residues. Trimming stripped 4 bases from V and 8 bases from J, with 12 bases between. As DNA, the CDR3 is TGTGCCAGCAGTGCCTCCGGTCCGAAGCAGTACTTC. Protein product: CASSASGPKQYF.

The chain joins TRBV25-1 to TRBJ1-2; 11 bases map to TRBD1. V lost 4 bases, J lost 5 bases, and 6 bases stayed unmatched. The CDR3 runs to 15 residues. Germline V gives CDR1 MGHDK, CDR2 SYGVNS. As DNA, the CDR3 is TGTGCCAGCAGTGTCGGACAGGGGGCGCGGTATGGCTACACCTTC. It is translated as CASSVGQGARYGYTF.

V gene TRBV28 combines with J gene TRBJ2-6; 9 positions match TRBD1. The CDR3 is 15 amino acids. From germline, CDR1 is MDHEN and CDR2 SYDVKM. The ends lost 6 bases at V and 4 bases at J; junction bases unmatched: 4. CDR3 sequence: CASRDRGAGANVLTF. In DNA, the CDR3 is TGTGCCAGCAGGGACAGGGGAGCCGGGGCCAACGTCCTGACTTTC. Filled out from reference TRBV28 and TRBJ2-6, the complete variable domain reads DVKVTQSSRYLVKRTGEKVFLECVQDMDHENMFWYRQDPGLGLRLIYFSYDVKMKEKGDIPEGYSVSREKKERFSLILESASTNQTSMYLCASRDRGAGANVLTFGAGSRLTVL.